Below, 7 T cell receptor beta chains from the same sample are listed, as sequenced in a study of human T cells and chemical hapten exposure. Time point specified: patch test 1, 2 weeks after DPC sensitization. The treatment was: therapeutic diphenylcyclopropenone sensitization with weekly scalp DPC. MiXCR, applied by TCRdb to the RACE reads, yields one record per CDR3 protein. The table includes 80,000 to 100,000 distinct CDR3 sequences, approximately 13% detected once. The sequenced sample was whole blood, obtained in connection with sensitization to the hapten diphenylcyclopropenone (DPC). The origin of the receptors is a woman in her forties with alopecia areata. Some clones in this sample may be carry-over from other donors' samples.

This clonotype was counted many times. The V and J genes are TRBV3-1 and TRBJ2-3; D may match TRBD1 or TRBD2 (5 bases each). The CDR3 sequence is 18 residues long. CDR1 and CDR2 from the germline V gene are LGHDT and YNNKEL (reference sequence). Trimming removed 0 bases at V and 1 base at J, with 17 bases between. The CDR3 here is CASSQEFSGLLGTDTQYF. The CDR3 DNA sequence: TGTGCCAGCAGCCAAGAGTTTTCGGGGCTCTTGGGCACAGATACGCAGTATTTT.

The chain uses TRBV10-3 and TRBJ1-3; the D is unclear. CDR3 length equals 15 residues. Germline-derived CDR1 and CDR2 are ENHRY and SYGVKD. Between the trimmed V and J ends, which lost 3 bases and 0 bases, there was a span of 9 bases. Here the CDR3 reads CAISDSRSSGNTIYF. Written as DNA, the CDR3 is TGTGCCATCAGTGACTCACGCAGCTCTGGAAACACCATATATTTT.

The genes are TRBV27 and TRBJ1-1; perhaps TRBD1 as D (6 bases). Trimming removed 8 bases at V and 2 bases at J, with 9 bases between. The CDR3 spans 12 residues. Per germline, CDR1 MNHEY and CDR2 SMNVEV (reference sequence). Written as DNA, the CDR3 is TGTGCCAGCCTGGGGACAAACACTGAAGCTTTCTTT. Translation gives CASLGTNTEAFF.

The V and J genes are TRBV7-2 and TRBJ2-1; 7 bases are a match to TRBD2. CDR1 and CDR2 (germline): SGHTA, FQGNSA. The CDR3 has 15 amino acids. J was trimmed by 4 bases and V by 5 bases; bases with no gene match: 8. DNA of the CDR3: TGTGCCAGCAGCACCACAGCGGGATCGTACAATGAGCAGTTCTTC. Protein: CASSTTAGSYNEQFF.

The chain links TRBV5-4 to TRBJ2-1; the D gene is possibly TRBD2 (6 bases). V gave up 0 bases and J gave up 3 bases, with 10 bases separating them. Germline V gene sequence: CDR1 SGHNT, CDR2 YYREEE (reference sequence). This CDR3 is built from 15 residues. This chain's CDR3 is CASSLVGGSYNEQFF. CDR3 sequence (DNA): TGTGCCAGCAGCTTGGTAGGAGGGAGCTACAATGAGCAGTTCTTC. Together with reference TRBV5-4 and TRBJ2-1, the CDR3 gives the full variable domain: ETGVTQSPTHLIKTRGQQVTLRCSSQSGHNTVSWYQQALGQGPQFIFQYYREEENGRGNFPPRFSGLQFPNYSSELNVNALELDDSALYLCASSLVGGSYNEQFFGPGTRLTVL.

The rearrangement links TRBV6-1 to TRBJ2-3; no reliable D call. CDR3 size: 14 residues. Trimming took off 2 bases at V and 4 bases at J, with 10 bases between the two ends. The germline V gene has CDR1 MNHNS and CDR2 SASEGT. As DNA, the CDR3 is TGTGCCAGCAGTGAAAGGTCCCAGGCAGATACGCAGTATTTT. Translation: CASSERSQADTQYF.

Comment on this clonotype: Given a much more abundant clone one base away, this may be a read error. The chain links TRBV18 to TRBJ2-1; 14 nucleotides agree with TRBD2. The CDR3 contains 18 residues. Trimming removed 2 bases from V and 12 bases from J; junction bases left unmatched: 15. From germline, CDR1 is KGHSH and CDR2 LQKENI. The CDR3 loop reads CASSPGSAGTSGSGVQFF. In DNA, the CDR3 is TGTGCCAGCTCACCAGGGTCCGCCGGGACTAGCGGGAGTGGTGTGCAGTTCTTC.